This TCR beta chain derives from a study of tumor-infiltrating lymphocytes in primary liver carcinoma. On the study more broadly: Samples had roughly 3.5 to 7.13 million productive TCRbeta reads, comparable between tissue types. Study-wide points: Blood had a significantly lower top-250-clone fraction than tumors did (p = 0.039).

Co-extracting RNA and DNA was done with about 20-34 mg of unsorted bulk tissue as input. A word on this clonotype: Its antigen is currently unknown. A much larger clone is a single base away; this may be a read error.

Germline CDR1 MGHRA, CDR2 YSYEKL. The CDR3 has 14 amino acids. Starting material of 400 to 600 ng total RNA yielded TCR beta cDNA via a constant-region primer. For TCR beta, libraries were produced by three nested multiplex PCR rounds using slightly modified ARM-PCR. The first two PCR rounds used TRBV1-TRBV30 primers with a Cbeta primer, around 10 cycles each. A single record per CDR3 protein comes from TCRdb applying MiXCR to the multiplex PCR reads. The sample contains approximately 80,000 distinct CDR3 sequences, 69% of which appear only once. The chain uses TRBV4-1 and TRBJ2-7; D might be TRBD1 (6 bases). This receptor was taken from a man aged 35 to 55 with primary liver carcinoma and hepatitis B virus infection. The sequencing sample was made of tumor-adjacent normal liver tissue. The CDR3 loop is CASRQVPGDDEQYF. DNA for the CDR3: TGCGCCAGCAGACAAGTCCCAGGGGACGACGAGCAGTACTTC.